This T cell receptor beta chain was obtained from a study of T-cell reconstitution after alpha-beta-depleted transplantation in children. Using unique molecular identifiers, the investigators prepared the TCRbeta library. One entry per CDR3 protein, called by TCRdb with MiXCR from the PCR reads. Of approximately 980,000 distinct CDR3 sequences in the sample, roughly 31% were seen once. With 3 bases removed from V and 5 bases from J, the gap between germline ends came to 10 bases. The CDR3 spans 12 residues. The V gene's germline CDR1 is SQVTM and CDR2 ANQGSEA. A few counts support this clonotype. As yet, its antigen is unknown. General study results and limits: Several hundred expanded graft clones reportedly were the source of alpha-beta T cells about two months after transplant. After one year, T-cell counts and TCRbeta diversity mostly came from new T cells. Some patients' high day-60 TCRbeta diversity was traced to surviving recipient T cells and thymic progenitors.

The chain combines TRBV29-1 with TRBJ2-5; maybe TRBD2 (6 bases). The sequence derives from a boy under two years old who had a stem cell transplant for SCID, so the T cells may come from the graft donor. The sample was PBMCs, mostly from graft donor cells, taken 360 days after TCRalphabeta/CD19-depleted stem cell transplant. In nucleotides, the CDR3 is TGCAGCGTTGAGGCGGGATCGGAGACCCAGTACTTC. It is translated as CSVEAGSETQYF.